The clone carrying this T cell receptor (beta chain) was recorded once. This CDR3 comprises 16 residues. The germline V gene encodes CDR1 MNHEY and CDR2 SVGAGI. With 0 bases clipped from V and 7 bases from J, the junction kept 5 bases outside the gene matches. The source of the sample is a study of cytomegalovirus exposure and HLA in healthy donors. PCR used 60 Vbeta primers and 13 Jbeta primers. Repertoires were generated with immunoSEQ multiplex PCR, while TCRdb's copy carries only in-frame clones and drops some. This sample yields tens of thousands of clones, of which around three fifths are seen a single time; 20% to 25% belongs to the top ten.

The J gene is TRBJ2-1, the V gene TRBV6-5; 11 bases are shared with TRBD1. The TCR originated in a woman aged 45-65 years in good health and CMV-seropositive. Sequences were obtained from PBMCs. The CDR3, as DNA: TGTGCCAGCAGTTACTCGGCGGGACAGGGGGTGAATGAGCAGTTCTTC. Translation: CASSYSAGQGVNEQFF.